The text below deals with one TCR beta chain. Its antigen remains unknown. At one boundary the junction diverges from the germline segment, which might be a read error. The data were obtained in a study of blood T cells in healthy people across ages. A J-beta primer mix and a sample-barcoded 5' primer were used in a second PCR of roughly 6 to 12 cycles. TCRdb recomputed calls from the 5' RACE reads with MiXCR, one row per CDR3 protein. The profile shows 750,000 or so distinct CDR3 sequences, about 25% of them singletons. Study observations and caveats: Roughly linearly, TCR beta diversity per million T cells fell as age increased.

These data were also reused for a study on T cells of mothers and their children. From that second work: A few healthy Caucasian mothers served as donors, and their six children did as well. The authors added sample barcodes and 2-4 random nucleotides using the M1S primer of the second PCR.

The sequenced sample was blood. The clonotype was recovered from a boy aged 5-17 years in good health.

The CDR3 region is CASSQIASGLYNEQFF. CDR3 sequence (DNA): TGCGCCAGCAGCCAGATCGCTAGCGGGTTGTACAATGAGCAGTTCTTT. The rearrangement links TRBV4-1 to TRBJ2-1; 8 bases are shared with TRBD2. Germline assignment: CDR1 MGHRA and CDR2 YSYEKL. The CDR3 consists of 16 residues.